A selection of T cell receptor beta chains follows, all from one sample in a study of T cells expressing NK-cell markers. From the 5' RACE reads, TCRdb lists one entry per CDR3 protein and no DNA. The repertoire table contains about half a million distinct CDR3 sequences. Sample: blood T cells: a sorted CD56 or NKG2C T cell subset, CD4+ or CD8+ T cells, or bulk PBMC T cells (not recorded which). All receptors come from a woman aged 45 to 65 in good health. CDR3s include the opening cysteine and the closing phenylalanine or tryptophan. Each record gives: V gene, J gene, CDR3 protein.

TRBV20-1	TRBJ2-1	CSASWGTSGDEQFF
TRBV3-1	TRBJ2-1	CASSQDLGTRKNEQFF
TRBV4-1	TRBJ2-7	CASSQVGSGTGGSEQYF
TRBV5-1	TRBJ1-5	CASSAVAGVNQPQHF
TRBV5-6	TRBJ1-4	CASSWYSTNEKLFF
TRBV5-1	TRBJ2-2	CASSLVGTAPELFF
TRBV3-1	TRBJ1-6	CASSDRGLSPLHF
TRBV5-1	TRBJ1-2	CASSLAVNLYGYTF
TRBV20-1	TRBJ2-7	CSALTGTSGRSGEQYF
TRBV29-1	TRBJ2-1	CSGQGFYNEQFF
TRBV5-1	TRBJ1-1	CASSLGGLRGTANTEAFF
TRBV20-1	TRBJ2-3	CSARDPRTPLSTDTQYF
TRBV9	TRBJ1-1	CASSVGNGENTEAFF
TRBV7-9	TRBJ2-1	CASSPRGLAGGPTDEQFF
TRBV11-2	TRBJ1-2	CASSLGGGGTGDRNYGYTF
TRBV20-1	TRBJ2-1	CSATLTPGGSGSNEQFF
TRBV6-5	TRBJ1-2	CASSQENYYGYTF
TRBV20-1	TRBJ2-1	CSAGLTSGRQNEQFF
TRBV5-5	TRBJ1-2	CASSPAAVNYGYTF
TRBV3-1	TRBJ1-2	CASSETWGSGYTF
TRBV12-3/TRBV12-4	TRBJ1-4	CASSATGGGFDEKLFF
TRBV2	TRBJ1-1	CASSKGGEHTEAFF
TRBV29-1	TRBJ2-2	CSLRQGPTGELFF
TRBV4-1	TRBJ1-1	CASSFDTANTEAFF
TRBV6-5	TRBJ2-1	CASSSLTRGFGDNEQFF
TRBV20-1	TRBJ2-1	CSATQRANNEQFF
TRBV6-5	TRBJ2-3	CATTPGGGSTDTQYF
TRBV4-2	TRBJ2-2	CASSQWNRNTGELFF
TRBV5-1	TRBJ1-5	CASSLGAVNQPQHF
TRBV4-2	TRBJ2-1	CASSQNQEEQFF
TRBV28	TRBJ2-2	CASSASRDYYTGELFF
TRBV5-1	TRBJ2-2	CASRTRPGAPTANTGELFF
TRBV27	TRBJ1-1	CASTPRGKNTEAFF
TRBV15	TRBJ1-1	CATSRVRRVNTEAFF
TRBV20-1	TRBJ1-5	CSARVGTGGIGNQPQHF
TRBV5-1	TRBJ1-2	CASSLMTGGVRSYGYTF
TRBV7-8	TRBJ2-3	CASSSLNREAKTDTQYF
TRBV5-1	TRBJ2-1	CASSLAYPGSTYYNEQFF
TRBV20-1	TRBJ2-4	CSANGLLAKNIQYF
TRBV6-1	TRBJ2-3	CASSGIERGDTQYF
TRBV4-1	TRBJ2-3	CATRRVQGADTQYF
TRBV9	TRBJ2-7	CASSPGDRGYIYEQYF